The clone carrying this TCR beta chain was counted a few times. This entry comes from a study of blood T cell repertoires in COVID-19. Using immunoSEQ multiplex PCR, the repertoire was profiled, and TCRdb retains in-frame clones only, with some absent. The sample holds some 44,000 clones, 92% seen once. This CDR3 spans 12 amino acids. The germline gives CDR1 SGHVS, CDR2 FQNEAQ. The V end lost 2 bases, the J end lost 4 bases, and 3 bases lay between the germline ends. The V call is TRBV7-8, the J call TRBJ1-5; D remains ambiguous. What was sequenced was peripheral blood. The receptor comes from a human donor in a cohort sampled during active COVID-19. The CDR3 sequence: CASSLYNQPQHF. In DNA, the CDR3 is TGTGCCAGCAGCTTATATAATCAGCCCCAGCATTTT.